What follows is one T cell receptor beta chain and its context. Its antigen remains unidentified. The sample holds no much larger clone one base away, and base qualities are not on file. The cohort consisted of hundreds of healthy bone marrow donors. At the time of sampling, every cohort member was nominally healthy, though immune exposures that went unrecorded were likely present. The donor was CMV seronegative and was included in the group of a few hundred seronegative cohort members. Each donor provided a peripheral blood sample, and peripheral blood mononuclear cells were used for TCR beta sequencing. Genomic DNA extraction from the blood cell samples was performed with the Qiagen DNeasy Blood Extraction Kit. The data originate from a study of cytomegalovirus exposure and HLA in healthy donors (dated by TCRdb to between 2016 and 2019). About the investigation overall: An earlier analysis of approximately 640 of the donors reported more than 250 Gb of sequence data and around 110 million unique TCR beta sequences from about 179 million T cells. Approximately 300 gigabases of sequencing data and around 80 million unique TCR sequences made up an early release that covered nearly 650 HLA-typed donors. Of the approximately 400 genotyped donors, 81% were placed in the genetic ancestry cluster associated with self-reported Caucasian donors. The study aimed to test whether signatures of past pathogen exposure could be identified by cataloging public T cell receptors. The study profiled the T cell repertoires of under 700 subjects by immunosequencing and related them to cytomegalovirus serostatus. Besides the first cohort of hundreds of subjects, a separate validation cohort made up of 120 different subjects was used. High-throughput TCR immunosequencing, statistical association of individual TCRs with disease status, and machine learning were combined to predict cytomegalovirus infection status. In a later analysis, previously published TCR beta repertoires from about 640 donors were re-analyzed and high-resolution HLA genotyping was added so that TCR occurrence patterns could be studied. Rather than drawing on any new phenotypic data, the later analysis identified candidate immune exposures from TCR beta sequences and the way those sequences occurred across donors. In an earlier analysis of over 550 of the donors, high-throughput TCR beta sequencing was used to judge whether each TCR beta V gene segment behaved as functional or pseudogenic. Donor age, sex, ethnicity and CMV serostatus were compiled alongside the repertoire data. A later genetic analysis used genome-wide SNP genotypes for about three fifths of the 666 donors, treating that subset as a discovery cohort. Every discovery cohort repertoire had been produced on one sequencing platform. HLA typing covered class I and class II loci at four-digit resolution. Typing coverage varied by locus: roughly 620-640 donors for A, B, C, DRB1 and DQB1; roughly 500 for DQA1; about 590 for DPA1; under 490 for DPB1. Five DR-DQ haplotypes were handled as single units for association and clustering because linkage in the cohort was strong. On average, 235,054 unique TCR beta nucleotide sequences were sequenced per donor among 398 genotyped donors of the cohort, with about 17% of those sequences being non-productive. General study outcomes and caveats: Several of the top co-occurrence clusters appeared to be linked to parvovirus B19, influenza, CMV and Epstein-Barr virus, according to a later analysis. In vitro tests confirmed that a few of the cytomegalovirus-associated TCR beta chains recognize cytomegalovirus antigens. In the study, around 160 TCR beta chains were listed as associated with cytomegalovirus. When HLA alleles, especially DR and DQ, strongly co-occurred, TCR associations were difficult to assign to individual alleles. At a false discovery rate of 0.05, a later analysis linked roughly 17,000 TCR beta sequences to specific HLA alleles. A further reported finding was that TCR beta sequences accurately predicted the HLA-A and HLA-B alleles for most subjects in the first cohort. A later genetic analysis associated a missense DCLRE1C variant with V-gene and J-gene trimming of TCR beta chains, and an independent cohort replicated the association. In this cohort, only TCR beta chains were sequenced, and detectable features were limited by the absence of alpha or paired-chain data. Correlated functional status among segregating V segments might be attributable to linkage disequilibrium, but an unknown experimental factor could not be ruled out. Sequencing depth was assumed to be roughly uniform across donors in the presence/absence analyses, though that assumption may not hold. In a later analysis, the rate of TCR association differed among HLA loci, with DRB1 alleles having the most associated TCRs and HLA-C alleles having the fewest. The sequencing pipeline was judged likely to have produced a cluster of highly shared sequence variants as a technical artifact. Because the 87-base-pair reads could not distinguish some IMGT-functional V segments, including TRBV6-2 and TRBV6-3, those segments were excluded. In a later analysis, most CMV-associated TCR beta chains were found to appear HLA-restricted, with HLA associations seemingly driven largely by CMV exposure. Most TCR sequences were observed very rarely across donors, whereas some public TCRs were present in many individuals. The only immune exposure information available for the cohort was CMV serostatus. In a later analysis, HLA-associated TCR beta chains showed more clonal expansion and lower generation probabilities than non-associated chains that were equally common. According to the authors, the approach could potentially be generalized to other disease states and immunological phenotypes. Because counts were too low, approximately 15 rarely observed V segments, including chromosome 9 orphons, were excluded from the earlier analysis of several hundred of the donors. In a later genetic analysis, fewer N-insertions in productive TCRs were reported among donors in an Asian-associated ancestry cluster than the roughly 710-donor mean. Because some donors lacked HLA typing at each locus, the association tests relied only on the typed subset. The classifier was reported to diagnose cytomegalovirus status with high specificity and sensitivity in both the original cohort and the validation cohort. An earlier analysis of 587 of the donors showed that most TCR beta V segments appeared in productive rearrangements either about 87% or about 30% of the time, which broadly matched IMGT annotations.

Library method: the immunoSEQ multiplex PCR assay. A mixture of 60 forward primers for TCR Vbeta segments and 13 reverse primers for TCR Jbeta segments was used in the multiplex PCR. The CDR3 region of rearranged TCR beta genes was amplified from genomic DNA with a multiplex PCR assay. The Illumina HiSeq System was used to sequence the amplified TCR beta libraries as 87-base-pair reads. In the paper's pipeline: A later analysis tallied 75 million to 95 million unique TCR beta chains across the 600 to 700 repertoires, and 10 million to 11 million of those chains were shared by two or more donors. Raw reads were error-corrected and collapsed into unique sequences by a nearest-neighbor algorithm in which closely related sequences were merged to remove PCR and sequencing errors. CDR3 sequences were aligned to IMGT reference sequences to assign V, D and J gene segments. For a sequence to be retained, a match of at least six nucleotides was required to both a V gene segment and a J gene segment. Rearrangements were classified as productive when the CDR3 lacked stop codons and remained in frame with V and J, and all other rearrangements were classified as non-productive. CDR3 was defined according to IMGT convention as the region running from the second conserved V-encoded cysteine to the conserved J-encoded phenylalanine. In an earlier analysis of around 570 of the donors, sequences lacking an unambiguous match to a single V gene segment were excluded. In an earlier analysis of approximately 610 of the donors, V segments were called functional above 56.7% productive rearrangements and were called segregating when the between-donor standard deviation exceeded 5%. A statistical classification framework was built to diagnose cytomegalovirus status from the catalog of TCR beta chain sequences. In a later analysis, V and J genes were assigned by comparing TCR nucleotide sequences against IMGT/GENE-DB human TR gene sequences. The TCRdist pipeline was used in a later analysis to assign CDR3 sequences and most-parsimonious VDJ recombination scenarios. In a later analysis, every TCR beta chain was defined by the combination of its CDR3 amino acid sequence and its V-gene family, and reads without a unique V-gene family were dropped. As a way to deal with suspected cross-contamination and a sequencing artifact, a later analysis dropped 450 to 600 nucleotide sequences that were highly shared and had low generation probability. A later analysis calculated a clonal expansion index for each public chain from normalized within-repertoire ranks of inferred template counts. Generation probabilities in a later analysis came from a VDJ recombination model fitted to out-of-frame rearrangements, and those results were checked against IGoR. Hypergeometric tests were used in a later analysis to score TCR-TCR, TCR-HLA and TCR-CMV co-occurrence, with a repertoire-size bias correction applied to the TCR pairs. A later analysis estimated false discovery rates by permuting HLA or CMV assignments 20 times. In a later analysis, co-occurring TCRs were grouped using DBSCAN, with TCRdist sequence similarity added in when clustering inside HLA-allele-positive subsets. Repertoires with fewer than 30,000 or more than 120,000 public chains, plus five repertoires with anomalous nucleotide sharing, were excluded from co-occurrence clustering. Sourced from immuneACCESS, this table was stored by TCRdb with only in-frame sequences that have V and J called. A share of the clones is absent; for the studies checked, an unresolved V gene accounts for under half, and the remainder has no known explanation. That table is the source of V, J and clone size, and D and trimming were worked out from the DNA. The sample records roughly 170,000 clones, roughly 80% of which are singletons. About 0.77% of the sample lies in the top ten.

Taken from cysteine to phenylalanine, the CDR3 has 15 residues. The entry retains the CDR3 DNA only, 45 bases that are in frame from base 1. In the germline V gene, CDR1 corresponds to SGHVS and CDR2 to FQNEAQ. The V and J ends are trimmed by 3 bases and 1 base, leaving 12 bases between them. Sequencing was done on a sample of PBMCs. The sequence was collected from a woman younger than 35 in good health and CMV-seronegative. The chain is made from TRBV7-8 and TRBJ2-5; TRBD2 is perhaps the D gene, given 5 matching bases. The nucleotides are TGTGCCAGCAGCTTCCGTAGAGGGCTCCAAGAGACCCAGTACTTC. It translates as CASSFRRGLQETQYF.